Shown below are 7 T cell receptor beta chains from a single sample sequenced in a study of blood T cell repertoires in COVID-19. Some clones are missing from TCRdb's copy, which holds only in-frame ones; the method was immunoSEQ multiplex PCR. The sample yields about 50,000 clones, 75% to 90% seen once. The sequencing input was peripheral blood. The receptor set was obtained from a man aged 60 to 75 with acute or convalescent COVID-19.

The CDR3 is CATSDDRAATTDTQYF. CDR3 in DNA: TGTGCCACCAGTGACGACAGGGCGGCCACCACAGATACGCAGTATTTT. The V call is TRBV24-1, the J call TRBJ2-3; 7 bases are a match to TRBD1. This CDR3 is built from 16 residues. Germline assignment: CDR1 KGHDR and CDR2 SFDVKD. Trimming took 4 bases from V and 2 from J; bases not matched to a gene: 8.

The rearrangement uses TRBV5-1 and TRBJ2-1; possibly TRBD2 for D (7 bases). Trimming shortened V by 2 bases and J by 0 bases, and 9 bases separated the two germline ends. Germline V gives CDR1 SGHRS, CDR2 YFSETQ. This CDR3 has 15 residues. The CDR3 DNA follows: TGCGCCAGCAGCTTAGGGGGGGCCTCCTACAATGAGCAGTTCTTC. The encoded protein is CASSLGGASYNEQFF.

The chain has TRBV29-1 and TRBJ2-1; TRBD1 might be the D (5 bases). Looked up from germline, CDR1 is SQVTM and CDR2 is ANQGSEA. This CDR3 spans 13 amino acids. The V end was cut by 3 bases, the J end by 5 bases, with 11 bases between. CDR3 region: CSVDPDRHNEQFF. DNA for the CDR3: TGCAGCGTTGATCCCGACAGACACAATGAGCAGTTCTTC.

The chain carries TRBV15 and TRBJ2-3; D is perhaps TRBD1 (5 bases). Germline CDR1 LNHNV, CDR2 YYDKDF (reference sequence). V gave up 5 bases and J gave up 1 base, with 13 bases separating them. The CDR3 contains 15 residues. The CDR3 region is CATSPRDGGTDTQYF. The CDR3 DNA follows: TGTGCCACCAGCCCCAGGGATGGCGGCACAGATACGCAGTATTTT.

V is TRBV4-1 and J is TRBJ2-3; D is perhaps TRBD2 (6 bases). V lost 1 base and J 10 bases, leaving 18 bases between the germline ends. CDR1 and CDR2 (germline): MGHRA, YSYEKL. The CDR3 length is 15 residues. The CDR3 sequence: CASSQVLSGRGAQYF. The CDR3, as DNA: TGCGCCAGCAGCCAAGTACTATCAGGGCGGGGTGCGCAGTATTTT.

The chain is built from TRBV9 and TRBJ2-1, with 8 bases matching TRBD2. This CDR3 region has 16 residues. Losses at the gene ends were 0 bases for V and 7 bases for J; bases not matched to a gene: 9. Germline V CDR1 and CDR2: SGDLS, YYNGEE. This CDR3 is CASSVVPGGSGNEQFF. The CDR3 coding sequence is TGTGCCAGCAGCGTAGTGCCGGGAGGGTCCGGAAATGAGCAGTTCTTC.

CDR3 region: CASSHSPGGRNTIYF. The DNA of the CDR3 is TGTGCCAGCAGCCATTCCCCAGGGGGCCGAAACACCATATATTTT. The rearrangement uses TRBV4-2 and TRBJ1-3; 8 nucleotides align to TRBD1. Germline V gene sequence: CDR1 LGHNA, CDR2 YNFKEQ. The CDR3 has 15 amino acids. V was clipped by 3 bases and J by 5 bases; unmatched bases: 6.